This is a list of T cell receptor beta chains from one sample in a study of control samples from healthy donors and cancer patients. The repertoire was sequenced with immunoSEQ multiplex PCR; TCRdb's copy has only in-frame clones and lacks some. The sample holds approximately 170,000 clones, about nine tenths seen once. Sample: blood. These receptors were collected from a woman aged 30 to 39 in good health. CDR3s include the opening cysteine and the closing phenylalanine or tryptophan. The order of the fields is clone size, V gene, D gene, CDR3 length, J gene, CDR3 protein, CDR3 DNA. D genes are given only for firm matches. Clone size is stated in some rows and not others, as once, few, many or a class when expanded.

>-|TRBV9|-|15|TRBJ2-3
CASSVEGPSTDTQYF
TGTGCCAGCAGCGTAGAGGGTCCTAGCACAGATACGCAGTATTTT
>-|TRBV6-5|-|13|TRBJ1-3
CASSAISGNTIYF
TGTGCCAGCAGCGCCATTTCTGGAAACACCATATATTTT
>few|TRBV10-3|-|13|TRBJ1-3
CAIRDSSGNTIYF
TGTGCCATCAGGGACAGCTCTGGAAACACCATATATTTT
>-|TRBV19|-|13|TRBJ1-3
CASRGDSGNTIYF
TGTGCCAGTAGGGGGGACTCTGGAAACACCATATATTTT
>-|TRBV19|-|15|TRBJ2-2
CASTWAASGTGELFF
TGTGCCAGTACCTGGGCGGCGTCGGGCACCGGGGAGCTGTTTTTT
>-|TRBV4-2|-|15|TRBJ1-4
CASSQDRGSSEKLFF
TGTGCCAGCAGCCAAGACAGGGGATCTAGTGAAAAACTGTTTTTT
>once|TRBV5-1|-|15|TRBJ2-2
CASSFEGLNTGELFF
TGCGCCAGCAGCTTCGAGGGCCTGAACACCGGGGAGCTGTTTTTT
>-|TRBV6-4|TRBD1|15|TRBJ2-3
CASSDSTQGADTQYF
TGTGCCAGCAGTGACTCGACCCAGGGGGCAGATACGCAGTATTTT
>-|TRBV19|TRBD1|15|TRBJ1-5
CASSIGQGGNQPQHF
TGTGCCAGTAGTATTGGACAGGGGGGAAATCAGCCCCAGCATTTT
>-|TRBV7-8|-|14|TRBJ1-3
CASSLAGDGNTIYF
TGTGCCAGCAGCTTGGCAGGGGATGGAAACACCATATATTTT
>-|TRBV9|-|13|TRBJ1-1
CASSSQPNTEAFF
TGTGCCAGCAGCTCCCAGCCGAACACTGAAGCTTTCTTT
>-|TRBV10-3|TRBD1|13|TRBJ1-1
CAIGQGPNTEAFF
TGTGCCATCGGACAGGGGCCAAACACTGAAGCTTTCTTT
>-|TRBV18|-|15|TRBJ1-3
CASSPRTASGNTIYF
TGTGCCAGCTCACCGCGGACGGCCTCTGGAAACACCATATATTTT
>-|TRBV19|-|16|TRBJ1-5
CASSIRDVNSNQPQHF
TGTGCCAGTAGTATTCGGGACGTAAATAGCAATCAGCCCCAGCATTTT
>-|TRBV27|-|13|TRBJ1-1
CASSAGVGTEAFF
TGTGCCAGCAGTGCAGGGGTCGGCACTGAAGCTTTCTTT
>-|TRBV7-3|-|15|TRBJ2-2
CASSLEQGNTGELFF
TGTGCCAGCAGCTTAGAACAGGGGAACACCGGGGAGCTGTTTTTT
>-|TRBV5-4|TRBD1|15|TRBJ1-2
CASRPGQGAVYGYTF
TGTGCCAGCAGACCCGGACAGGGGGCAGTCTATGGCTACACCTTC
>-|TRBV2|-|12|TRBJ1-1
CASSERGRGAFF
TGTGCCAGCAGTGAACGGGGGAGGGGAGCTTTCTTT
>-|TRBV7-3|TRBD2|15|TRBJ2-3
CASSRSGAYTDTQYF
TGTGCCAGCAGCCGAAGCGGGGCGTACACAGATACGCAGTATTTT
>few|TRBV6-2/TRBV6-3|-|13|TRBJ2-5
CASSLKYQETQYF
TGTGCCAGCAGTCTCAAGTACCAAGAGACCCAGTACTTC